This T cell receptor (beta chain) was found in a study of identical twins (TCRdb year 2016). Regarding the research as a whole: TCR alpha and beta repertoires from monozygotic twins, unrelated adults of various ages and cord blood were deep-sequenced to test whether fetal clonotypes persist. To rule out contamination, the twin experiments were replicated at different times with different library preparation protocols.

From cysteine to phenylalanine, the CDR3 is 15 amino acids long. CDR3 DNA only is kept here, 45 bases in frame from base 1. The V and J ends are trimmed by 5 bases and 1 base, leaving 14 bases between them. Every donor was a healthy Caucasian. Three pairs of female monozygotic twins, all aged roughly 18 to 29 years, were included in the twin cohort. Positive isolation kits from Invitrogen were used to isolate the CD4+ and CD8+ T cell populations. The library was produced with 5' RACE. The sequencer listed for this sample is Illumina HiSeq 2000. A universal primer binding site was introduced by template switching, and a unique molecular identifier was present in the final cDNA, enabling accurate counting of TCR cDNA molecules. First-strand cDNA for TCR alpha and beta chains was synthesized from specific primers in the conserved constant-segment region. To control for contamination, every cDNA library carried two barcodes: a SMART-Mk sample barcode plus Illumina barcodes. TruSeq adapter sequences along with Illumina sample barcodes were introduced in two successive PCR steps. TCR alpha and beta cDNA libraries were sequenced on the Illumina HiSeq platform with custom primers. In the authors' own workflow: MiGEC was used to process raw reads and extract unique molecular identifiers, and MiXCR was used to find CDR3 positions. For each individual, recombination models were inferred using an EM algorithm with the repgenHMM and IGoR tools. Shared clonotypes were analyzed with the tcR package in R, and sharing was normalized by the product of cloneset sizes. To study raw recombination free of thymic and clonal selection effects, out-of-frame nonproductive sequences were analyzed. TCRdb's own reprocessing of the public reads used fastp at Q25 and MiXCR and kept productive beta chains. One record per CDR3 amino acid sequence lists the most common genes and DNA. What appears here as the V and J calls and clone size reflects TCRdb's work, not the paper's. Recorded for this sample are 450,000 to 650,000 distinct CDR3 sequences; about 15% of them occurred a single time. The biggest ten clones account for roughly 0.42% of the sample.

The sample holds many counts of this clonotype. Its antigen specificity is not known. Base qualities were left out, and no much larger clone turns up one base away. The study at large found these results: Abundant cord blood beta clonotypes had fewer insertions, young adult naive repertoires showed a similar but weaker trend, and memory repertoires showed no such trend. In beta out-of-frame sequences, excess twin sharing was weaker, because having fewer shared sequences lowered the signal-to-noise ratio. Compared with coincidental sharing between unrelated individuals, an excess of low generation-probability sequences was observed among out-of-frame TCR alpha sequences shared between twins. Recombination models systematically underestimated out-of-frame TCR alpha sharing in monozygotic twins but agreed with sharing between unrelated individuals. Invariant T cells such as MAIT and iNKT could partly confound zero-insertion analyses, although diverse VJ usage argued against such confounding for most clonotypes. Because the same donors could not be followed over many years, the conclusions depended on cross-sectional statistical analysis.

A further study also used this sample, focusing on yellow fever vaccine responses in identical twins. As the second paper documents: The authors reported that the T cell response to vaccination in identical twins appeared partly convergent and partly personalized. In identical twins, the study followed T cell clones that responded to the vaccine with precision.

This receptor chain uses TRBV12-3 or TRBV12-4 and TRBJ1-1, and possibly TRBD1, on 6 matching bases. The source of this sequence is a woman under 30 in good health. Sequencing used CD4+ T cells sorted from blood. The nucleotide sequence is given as TGTGCCAGCAGTCGAGGGGGATCTGGGAACACTGAAGCTTTCTTT. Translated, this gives CASSRGGSGNTEAFF.